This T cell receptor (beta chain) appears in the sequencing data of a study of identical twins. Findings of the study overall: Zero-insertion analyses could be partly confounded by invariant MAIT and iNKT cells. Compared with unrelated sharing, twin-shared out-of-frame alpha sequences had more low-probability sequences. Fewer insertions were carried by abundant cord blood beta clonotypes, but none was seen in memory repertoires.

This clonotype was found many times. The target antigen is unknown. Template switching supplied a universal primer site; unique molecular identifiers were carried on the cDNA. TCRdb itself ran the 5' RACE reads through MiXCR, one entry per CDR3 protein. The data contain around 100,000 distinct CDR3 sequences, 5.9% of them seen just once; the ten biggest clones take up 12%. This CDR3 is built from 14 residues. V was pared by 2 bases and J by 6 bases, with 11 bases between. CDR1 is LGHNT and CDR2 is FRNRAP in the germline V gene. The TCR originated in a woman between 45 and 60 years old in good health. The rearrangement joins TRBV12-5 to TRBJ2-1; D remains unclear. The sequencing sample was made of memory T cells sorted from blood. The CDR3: CASGLSRASNEQFF. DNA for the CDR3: TGTGCTAGTGGTTTGTCCCGGGCCTCCAATGAGCAGTTCTTC.